The present TCR beta chain was sequenced within a study of T cell responses to AZD1222 COVID-19 vaccine (dated by TCRdb to 2020 to 2023). As for the study more broadly: AZD1222 recipients with second doses at about 4 weeks or about 12 weeks were pooled, because spike-specific TCR depth and breadth did not differ between schedules. A total of 230 to 250 trial participants underwent TCR sequencing, of whom around 200 received two doses of AZD1222 and about 25 received two doses of the MenACWY control vaccine. Trial participants were enrolled by age into subgroups of 18-55, 56-69 and 70-plus years, and around 150, 28 and 57 TCR-sequenced participants, respectively, were included in these subgroups.

The time point label of this sample denotes: baseline before first vaccination. The vaccinee samples were drawn from two UK trials, COV001 and COV002, one of which was a single-blind randomized controlled phase 2/3 trial testing AZD1222 (ChAdOx1 nCoV-19) in healthy adults. For TCRbeta chain sequencing, PBMC samples were collected from trial participants at day 0 and at day 28 after the second dose. What the study reported, not specific to this receptor: A significant rise in spike-specific TCR breadth and depth was observed after two AZD1222 doses relative to day 0 and relative to MenACWY recipients. Participants were mostly white British and included more females than males, and it was suggested by the authors that clonal diversity may have been underestimated. Conclusions about previously exposed vaccinees were limited because only six or seven AZD1222 recipients were SARS-CoV-2 seropositive at baseline. The whole spike protein was spanned by vaccine-associated CD4 TCRs, and dominant responses were seen in regions 160-218 and 743-854. Epitopes outside the regions mutated in the B.1.351 and B.1.1.7 variants were reportedly recognized by nearly half of the unique spike-specific TCRs. Because no samples from the day 14 peak response were available, repertoires could be characterized only after the peak T cell response. In the small 56-69-year group, the increase in depth fell short of significance, most likely because of low power.

The CDR3 regions of human TCRbeta chains were analyzed by immunosequencing. The authors' pipeline ran thus. Repertoire TCRs were matched against a reference library of SARS-CoV-2-specific TCRs generated with the MIRA antigen-specificity platform. Breadth was defined as the fraction of unique TCRs that were SARS-CoV-2-associated. Depth was defined as the fraction of total T cells that were SARS-CoV-2-associated. Using the MIRA data, every spike-specific TCR was mapped to the spike region that the TCR reacted to and assigned to either a CD4 or a CD8 class. Log10-transformed breadth and depth values were compared by one-way ANOVA with Sidak's multiple comparisons tests. In its TCRdb copy, this immuneACCESS table keeps in-frame sequences only and misses some clones. Where compared with another copy, unresolved V genes explain less than half of these, and the others have no known cause. V and J calls and clone size are those listed in that table; D and trimming were worked out from the DNA. Across this sample there are 95,000 to 100,000 clones, with less than 90% seen only once. The ten largest clonotypes hold 16% of the sample.

V has 5 bases trimmed and J has 3 bases trimmed; junction bases matching no gene number 9. The germline V gene gives CDR1 as SGHNT and CDR2 as YENEEA. From the cysteine up to the phenylalanine, the CDR3 has a length of 16 residues. The retained sequence is limited to the CDR3, 48 bases, with the frame set at the first base. Points on this clone: Its specific antigen is unknown. One base away there is no much larger clone; base qualities are not given.

The sequence came from an adult in good health. The rearrangement joined TRBV11-3 to TRBJ2-3; 9 bases in the junction line up with TRBD2. The sample here was peripheral blood, taken on day 0 of AZD1222 vaccination. The CDR3 sequence is CASSPGVAGDTDTQYF. The DNA is TGTGCCAGCAGCCCCGGGGTAGCGGGAGATACAGATACGCAGTATTTT.